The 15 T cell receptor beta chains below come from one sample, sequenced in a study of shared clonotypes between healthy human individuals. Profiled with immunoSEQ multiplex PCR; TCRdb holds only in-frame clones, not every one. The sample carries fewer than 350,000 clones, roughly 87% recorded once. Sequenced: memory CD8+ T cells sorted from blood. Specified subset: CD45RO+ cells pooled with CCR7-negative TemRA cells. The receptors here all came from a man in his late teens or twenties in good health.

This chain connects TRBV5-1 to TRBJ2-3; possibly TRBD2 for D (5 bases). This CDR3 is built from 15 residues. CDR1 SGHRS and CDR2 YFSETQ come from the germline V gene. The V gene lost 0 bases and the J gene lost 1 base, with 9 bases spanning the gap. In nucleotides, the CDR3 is TGCGCCAGCAGCTTGGAACGGGGAGGCACAGATACGCAGTATTTT. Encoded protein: CASSLERGGTDTQYF.

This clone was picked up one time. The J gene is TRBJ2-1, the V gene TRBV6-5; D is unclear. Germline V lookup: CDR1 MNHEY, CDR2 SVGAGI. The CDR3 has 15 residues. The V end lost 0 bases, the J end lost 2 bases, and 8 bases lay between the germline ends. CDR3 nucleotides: TGTGCCAGCAGTTACTCGGGGTTTACCTACAATGAGCAGTTCTTC. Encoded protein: CASSYSGFTYNEQFF.

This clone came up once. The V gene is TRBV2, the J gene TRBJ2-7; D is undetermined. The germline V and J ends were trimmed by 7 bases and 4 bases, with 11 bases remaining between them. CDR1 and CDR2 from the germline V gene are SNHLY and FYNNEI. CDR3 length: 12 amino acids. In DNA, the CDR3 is TGTGCCAGCAACGTGGGATTTTACGAGCAGTACTTC. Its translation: CASNVGFYEQYF.

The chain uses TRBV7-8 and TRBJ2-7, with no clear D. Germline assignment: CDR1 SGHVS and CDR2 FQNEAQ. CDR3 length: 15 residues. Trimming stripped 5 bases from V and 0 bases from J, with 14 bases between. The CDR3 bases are TGTGCCAGCAGCCCCGGACCCGGGCCCTCCTACGAGCAGTACTTC. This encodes CASSPGPGPSYEQYF.

CDR3 DNA sequence: TGTGCCAGTAGTACTGACTATTCCAATGAGCAGTTCTTC. This encodes CASSTDYSNEQFF. This chain links TRBV19 with TRBJ2-1; tentative D call: TRBD2 (5 bases). Germline assignment: CDR1 LNHDA and CDR2 SQIVND (reference sequence). V was pared by 4 bases and J by 6 bases, with 10 bases between. The CDR3 is made up of 13 amino acids.

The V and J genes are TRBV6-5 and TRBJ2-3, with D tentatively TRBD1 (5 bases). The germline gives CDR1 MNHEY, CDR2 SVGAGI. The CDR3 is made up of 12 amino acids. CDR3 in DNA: TGTGCGGCAGGGTTTATCACAGATACGCAGTATTTT. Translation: CAAGFITDTQYF.

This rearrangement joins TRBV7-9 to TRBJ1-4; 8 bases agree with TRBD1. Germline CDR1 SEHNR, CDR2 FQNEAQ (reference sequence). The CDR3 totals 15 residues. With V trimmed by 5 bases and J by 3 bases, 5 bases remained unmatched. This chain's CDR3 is CASSSQQGANEKLFF. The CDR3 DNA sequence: TGTGCCAGCAGCAGCCAACAGGGGGCTAATGAAAAACTGTTTTTT. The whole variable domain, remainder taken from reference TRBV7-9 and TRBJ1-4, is DTGVSQNPRHKITKRGQNVTFRCDPISEHNRLYWYRQTLGQGPEFLTYFQNEAQLEKSRLLSDRFSAERPKGSFSTLEIQRTEQGDSAMYLCASSSQQGANEKLFFGSGTQLSVL.

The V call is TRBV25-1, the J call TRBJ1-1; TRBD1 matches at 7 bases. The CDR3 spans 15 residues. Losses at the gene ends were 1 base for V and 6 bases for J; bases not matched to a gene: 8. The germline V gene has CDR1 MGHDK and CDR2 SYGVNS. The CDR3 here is CASSESLGGIAEAFF. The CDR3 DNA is TGTGCCAGCAGTGAATCATTAGGGGGCATAGCTGAAGCTTTCTTT.

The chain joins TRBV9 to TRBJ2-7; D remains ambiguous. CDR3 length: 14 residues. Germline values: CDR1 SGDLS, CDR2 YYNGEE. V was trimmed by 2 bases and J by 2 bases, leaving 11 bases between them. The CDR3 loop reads CASSVADPTYEQYF. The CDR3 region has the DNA TGTGCCAGCAGCGTGGCAGATCCGACCTACGAGCAGTACTTC.

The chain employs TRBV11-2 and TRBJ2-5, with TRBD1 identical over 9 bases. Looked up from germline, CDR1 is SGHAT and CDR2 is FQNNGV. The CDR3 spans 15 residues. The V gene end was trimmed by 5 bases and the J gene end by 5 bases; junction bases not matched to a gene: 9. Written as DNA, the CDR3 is TGTGCCAGCAGCCCCGGGACAGGGTTGTGGGAGACCCAGTACTTC. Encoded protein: CASSPGTGLWETQYF. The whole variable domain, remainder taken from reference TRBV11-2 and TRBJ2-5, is EAGVAQSPRYKIIEKRQSVAFWCNPISGHATLYWYQQILGQGPKLLIQFQNNGVVDDSQLPKDRFSAERLKGVDSTLKIQPAKLEDSAVYLCASSPGTGLWETQYFGPGTRLLVL.

The DNA for the CDR3 is TGTGCCTGGGGGGTCCAGCCCAATCAGCCCCAGCATTTT. Its protein product is CAWGVQPNQPQHF. The chain joins TRBV30 to TRBJ1-5; no clear D. Germline V gene sequence: CDR1 GTSNPN, CDR2 SVGIG (reference sequence). V was clipped by 5 bases and J by 3 bases, with 11 bases between them. CDR3 length equals 13 residues.

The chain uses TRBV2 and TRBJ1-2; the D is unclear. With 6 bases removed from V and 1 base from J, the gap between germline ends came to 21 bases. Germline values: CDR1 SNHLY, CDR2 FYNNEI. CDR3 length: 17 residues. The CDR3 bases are TGTGCCAGCAGGGGGAGGGAGGAGAGGATCGATAACTATGGCTACACCTTC. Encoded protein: CASRGREERIDNYGYTF.

DNA of the CDR3: TGTGCCACCAGCAGAGACAGGGCTAGCACAGATACGCAGTATTTT. This codes for CATSRDRASTDTQYF. The chain uses TRBV15 and TRBJ2-3, with a possible D match to TRBD1 (5 bases). Germline loops: CDR1 LNHNV, CDR2 YYDKDF (reference sequence). This CDR3 is 15 amino acids long. Trimming cost V 0 bases and J 0 bases, with 7 bases left between them.

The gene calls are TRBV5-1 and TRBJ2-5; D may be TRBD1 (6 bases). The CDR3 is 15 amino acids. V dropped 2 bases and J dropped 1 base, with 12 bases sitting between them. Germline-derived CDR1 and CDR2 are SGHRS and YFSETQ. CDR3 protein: CASSFTGPLQETQYF. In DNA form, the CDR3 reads TGCGCCAGCAGCTTCACAGGGCCCCTCCAAGAGACCCAGTACTTC.

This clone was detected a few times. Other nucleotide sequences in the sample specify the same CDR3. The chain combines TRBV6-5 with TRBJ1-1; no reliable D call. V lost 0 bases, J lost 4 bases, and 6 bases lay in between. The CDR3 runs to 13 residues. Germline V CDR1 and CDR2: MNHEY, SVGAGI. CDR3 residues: CASSYSEVTEAFF. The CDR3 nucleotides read TGTGCCAGCAGTTACTCTGAGGTCACTGAAGCTTTCTTT.